A single sample is the source of the 15 T cell receptor beta chains below, sequenced in a study of OX40 agonist ivuxolimab in advanced cancers. The protocol was immunoSEQ multiplex PCR, while the TCRdb copy is restricted to in-frame clones and leaves out a portion. The table lists approximately 80,000 clones, around 86% of them singletons. The sample in question was CD4+ or CD8+ T cells sorted from blood, obtained in a trial of the OX40 agonist ivuxolimab. Every receptor here comes from an adult with an advanced solid tumor such as melanoma, head and neck, liver or kidney cancer.

The rearrangement links TRBV4-1 to TRBJ1-2; 7 nucleotides agree with TRBD1. Germline V gives CDR1 MGHRA, CDR2 YSYEKL. V shed 4 bases, J shed 4 bases, and the junction held 9 bases outside the gene matches. This CDR3 is built from 15 residues. CDR3 residues: CASSPSGTETYGYTF. The CDR3 DNA reads TGCGCCAGCAGCCCCTCCGGGACAGAGACCTATGGCTACACCTTC.

The V and J genes are TRBV5-1 and TRBJ2-5; TRBD2 might be the D (5 bases). This CDR3 contains 14 residues. V lost 2 bases and J lost 4, with 12 bases in between. Looked up from germline, CDR1 is SGHRS and CDR2 is YFSETQ. The CDR3: CASSFLTGRETQYF. The CDR3 nucleotides are TGCGCCAGCAGCTTTCTGACTGGGAGAGAGACCCAGTACTTC.

The chain employs TRBV7-8 and TRBJ2-2, with TRBD2 matching over 9 bases. Germline assignment: CDR1 SGHVS and CDR2 FQNEAQ. The CDR3 totals 17 residues. The V segment lost 2 bases and the J segment 3 bases; nucleotides outside the gene matches: 7. As DNA, the CDR3 is TGTGCCAGCAGCTTAATAGCGGGAGCTATGGACACCGGGGAGCTGTTTTTT. Amino acid sequence: CASSLIAGAMDTGELFF.

The CDR3 loop reads CASSRSYGQGGNQPQHF. CDR3 sequence (DNA): TGTGCCAGTAGTCGTTCATACGGACAGGGTGGAAATCAGCCCCAGCATTTT. The chain employs TRBV19 and TRBJ1-5, with 8 bases lining up with TRBD1. There are 17 residues in the CDR3. The junction had 13 bases not matched to a gene; V was cut back by 5 bases and J by 4 bases. In germline, CDR1 is LNHDA, CDR2 SQIVND (reference sequence). Using reference TRBV19 and TRBJ1-5 for the parts outside the CDR3, the full variable domain is DGGITQSPKYLFRKEGQNVTLSCEQNLNHDAMYWYRQDPGQGLRLIYYSQIVNDFQKGDIAEGYSVSREKKESFPLTVTSAQKNPTAFYLCASSRSYGQGGNQPQHFGDGTRLSIL.

This sequence joins TRBV6-6 and TRBJ2-1; 7 nucleotides align to TRBD2. The CDR3 contains 14 residues. Germline V gene lookup returns CDR1 MNHNY and CDR2 SVGAGI (reference sequence). J lost 9 bases, V lost 0 bases, and 5 bases had no gene match. The CDR3 coding sequence is TGTGCCAGCAGTTACTCGGCGGGAGACCCTGAGCAGTTCTTC. This codes for CASSYSAGDPEQFF.

The gene calls are TRBV2 and TRBJ1-2, with D unclear. Trimming removed 3 bases from V and 3 bases from J, with 5 bases in between. The CDR3 sequence is 12 residues long. Germline CDR1 SNHLY, CDR2 FYNNEI. For the CDR3, the DNA is TGTGCCAGCAGTGATGGACACTATGGCTACACCTTC. This encodes CASSDGHYGYTF. The complete variable domain, with remaining parts taken from reference TRBV2 and TRBJ1-2, reads EPEVTQTPSHQVTQMGQEVILRCVPISNHLYFYWYRQILGQKVEFLVSFYNNEISEKSEIFDDQFSVERPDGSNFTLKIRSTKLEDSAMYFCASSDGHYGYTFGSGTRLTVV.

This sequence joins TRBV5-6 and TRBJ1-3, with D perhaps matching TRBD1 (6 bases). The germline V gene has CDR1 SGHDT and CDR2 YYEEEE. The CDR3 covers 16 residues. V was clipped by 2 bases and J by 0 bases, with 12 bases between them. The CDR3 coding sequence is TGTGCCAGCAGCTTCGGACAGCCGAGCTCTGGAAACACCATATATTTT. It translates to CASSFGQPSSGNTIYF.

As concerns this clone: At one boundary the junction diverges from the germline segment, which might be a read error. The rearrangement joins TRBV4-1 to TRBJ2-1; TRBD2 aligns across 12 bases. Germline V gives CDR1 MGHRA, CDR2 YSYEKL. CDR3 length: 15 residues. This CDR3 reads CASSQGTSGWNERFF. CDR3 in DNA: TGCGCCAGCAGCCAGGGGACTAGCGGGTGGAATGAGCGGTTCTTC.

V is TRBV18 and J is TRBJ2-3; D gene ambiguous. The CDR3 spans 15 residues. In germline, CDR1 is KGHSH, CDR2 LQKENI. V was trimmed by 4 bases and J by 3 bases, leaving 14 bases between them. The CDR3 nucleotides read TGTGCCAGCTCACAAAGTCCCGGTAATACAGATACGCAGTATTTT. Translated: CASSQSPGNTDTQYF.

This clone has only a few counts. J is TRBJ2-7 and V is TRBV18, with D perhaps matching TRBD1 (5 bases). CDR3 size: 12 residues. V was trimmed by 2 bases and J by 4 bases, leaving 6 bases between them. CDR1 is KGHSH and CDR2 is LQKENI in the germline V gene. The CDR3 DNA sequence: TGTGCCAGCTCACCAGCAGGGTACGAGCAGTACTTC. Translated: CASSPAGYEQYF.

V usage is TRBV7-2 and J usage is TRBJ1-3; D gene unclear. The CDR3 is 13 amino acids. Trimming removed 3 bases from V and 3 bases from J, with 6 bases in between. Per germline, CDR1 SGHTA and CDR2 FQGNSA. In nucleotides, the CDR3 is TGTGCCAGCAGCTTGGCGGATGGAAACACCATATATTTT. Its protein product is CASSLADGNTIYF. The whole variable domain, filled in from reference TRBV7-2 and TRBJ1-3, reads GAGVSQSPSNKVTEKGKDVELRCDPISGHTALYWYRQSLGQGLEFLIYFQGNSAPDKSGLPSDRFSAERTGGSVSTLTIQRTQQEDSAVYLCASSLADGNTIYFGEGSWLTVV.

The chain is built from TRBV20-1 and TRBJ1-4; D is ambiguous. The CDR3 runs 11 residues. The V end lost 7 bases, the J end lost 7 bases, and 10 bases lay between the germline ends. Germline lookup yields CDR1 DFQATT and CDR2 SNEGSKA (reference sequence). The DNA of the CDR3 is TGCAGTGGTCAGGTTCGTGAAAAACTGTTTTTT. Protein product: CSGQVREKLFF.

V gene TRBV6-5 combines with J gene TRBJ2-6; D unclear. Germline V CDR1 and CDR2: MNHEY, SVGAGI. The CDR3 consists of 14 residues. The V end was cut by 5 bases, the J end by 2 bases, with 7 bases between. The CDR3 is CASSLSTGANVLTF. The DNA for the CDR3 is TGTGCCAGCAGTCTGAGTACTGGGGCCAACGTCCTGACTTTC.

The chain carries TRBV9 and TRBJ1-2; TRBD1 might be the D (6 bases). The CDR3 extends over 15 amino acids. In germline, CDR1 is SGDLS, CDR2 YYNGEE. The V and J ends lost 0 bases and 3 bases respectively, with 12 bases between them. For the CDR3, the DNA is TGTGCCAGCAGCGTAGGGGCAGGGGTACACTATGGCTACACCTTC. Translating it yields CASSVGAGVHYGYTF.

The V gene is TRBV27, the J gene TRBJ1-2; D perhaps matches TRBD1 (5 bases). Trimming cost V 6 bases and J 4 bases, with 15 bases left between them. The CDR3 spans 14 residues. Per the germline V gene, CDR1 is MNHEY and CDR2 is SMNVEV (reference sequence). This chain's CDR3 is CASSSGGGGYGYTF. CDR3 sequence (DNA): TGTGCCAGCAGCTCGGGGGGAGGAGGCTATGGCTACACCTTC.